This T cell receptor (beta chain) was obtained from a study of cytomegalovirus exposure and HLA in healthy donors. General observations from the study: An analysis done earlier found most TCR beta V segments productive about 90% or about 30% of the time. Associated with cytomegalovirus, according to the listing, were about 160 TCR beta chains. Sequencing likely produced, as an artifact, a cluster of highly shared sequence variants. Trimming of TCR beta V- and J-genes showed a link, identified in a later analysis, to a missense DCLRE1C variant.

V was trimmed by 1 base and J by 1 base, leaving 8 bases between them. The CDR3 totals 15 residues. Per germline, CDR1 MGHDK and CDR2 SYGVNS. A multiplex PCR was run with 60 Vbeta primers and 13 Jbeta primers. Profiling relied on immunoSEQ multiplex PCR, and the TCRdb table lists in-frame clones only, not all of them. The sample gives fewer than 200,000 clones, 76% of which show up once; 0.65% to 0.85% is in the top ten. To note about this clone: The antigen remains undetermined.

V is TRBV25-1 and J is TRBJ2-1; tentatively, D is TRBD2 (5 bases). This sequence originates from a female donor in good health and CMV-seronegative. Sequencing used PBMCs. The CDR3 protein is CASSESGNSYNEQFF. CDR3 bases: TGTGCCAGCAGTGAATCCGGGAATTCCTACAATGAGCAGTTCTTC.